This record looks at one TCR beta chain sequence and its context. This entry belongs to a study of control samples from healthy donors and cancer patients. CDR3 length: 14 amino acids. Between the trimmed V and J ends, which lost 4 bases and 4 bases, there was a span of 14 bases. Germline V lookup: CDR1 SGHRS, CDR2 YFSETQ. Using immunoSEQ multiplex PCR, the repertoire was profiled, and TCRdb retains in-frame clones only, with some absent. In the table there are around 100,000 clones, around 90% of which are singletons. Sequencing was performed on blood. The V call is TRBV5-1, the J call TRBJ2-5; no definite D call. This receptor was taken from a woman in her seventies in good health. This CDR3 is CASSPLGNGETQYF. The DNA for the CDR3 is TGCGCCAGCAGCCCACTGGGGAATGGAGAGACCCAGTACTTC.